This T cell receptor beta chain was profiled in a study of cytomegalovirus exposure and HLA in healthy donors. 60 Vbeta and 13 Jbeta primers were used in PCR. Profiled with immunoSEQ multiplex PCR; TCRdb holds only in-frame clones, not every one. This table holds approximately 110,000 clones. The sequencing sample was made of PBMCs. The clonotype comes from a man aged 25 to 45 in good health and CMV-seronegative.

CDR3 DNA: TGTGCCAGCAGCTGGGCACAGAACACTGAAGCTTTCTTT. This sequence encodes CASSWAQNTEAFF. The chain has TRBV7-9 and TRBJ1-1; D is ambiguous. Deletions cut 4 bases from V and 1 base from J, with 7 bases between. CDR3 size: 13 residues. Germline CDR1 reads SEHNR; CDR2 reads FQNEAQ (reference sequence).